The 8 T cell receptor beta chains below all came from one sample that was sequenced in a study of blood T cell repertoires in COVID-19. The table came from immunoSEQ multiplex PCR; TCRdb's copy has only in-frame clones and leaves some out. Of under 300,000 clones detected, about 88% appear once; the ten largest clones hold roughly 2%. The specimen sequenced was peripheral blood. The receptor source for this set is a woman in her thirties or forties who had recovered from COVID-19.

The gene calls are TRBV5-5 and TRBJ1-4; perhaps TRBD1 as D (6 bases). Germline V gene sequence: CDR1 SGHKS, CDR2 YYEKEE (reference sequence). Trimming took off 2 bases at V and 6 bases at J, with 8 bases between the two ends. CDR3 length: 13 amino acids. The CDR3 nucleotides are TGTGCCAGCAGCTTCCACAGGGATGAAAAACTGTTTTTT. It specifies CASSFHRDEKLFF.

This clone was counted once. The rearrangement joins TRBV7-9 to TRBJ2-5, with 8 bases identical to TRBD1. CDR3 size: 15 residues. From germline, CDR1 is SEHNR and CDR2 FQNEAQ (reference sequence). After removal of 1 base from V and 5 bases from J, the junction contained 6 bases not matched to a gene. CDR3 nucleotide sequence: TGTGCCAGCAGCTTAGGGACAGGGTCTGCGGAGACCCAGTACTTC. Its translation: CASSLGTGSAETQYF.

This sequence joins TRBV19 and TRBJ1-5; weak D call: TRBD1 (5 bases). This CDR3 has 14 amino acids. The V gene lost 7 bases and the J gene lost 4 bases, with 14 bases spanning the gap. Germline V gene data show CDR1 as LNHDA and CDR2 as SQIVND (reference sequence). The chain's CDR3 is CASTARGGNQPQHF. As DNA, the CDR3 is TGTGCCAGTACTGCGAGGGGAGGGAATCAGCCCCAGCATTTT.

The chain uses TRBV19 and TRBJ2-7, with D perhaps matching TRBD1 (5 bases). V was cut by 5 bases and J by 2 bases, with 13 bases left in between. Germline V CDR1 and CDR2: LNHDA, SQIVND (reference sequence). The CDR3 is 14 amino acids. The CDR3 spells CASSPGAGTYEQYF. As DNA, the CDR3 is TGTGCCAGTAGTCCTGGGGCAGGTACCTACGAGCAGTACTTC.

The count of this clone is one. CDR3 region: CASSREGQGYQPQHF. In nucleotides, the CDR3 is TGTGCCAGCAGCCGAGAGGGACAGGGCTATCAGCCCCAGCATTTT. V is TRBV9 and J is TRBJ1-5; 9 nucleotides align to TRBD1. CDR1 is SGDLS, CDR2 YYNGEE, per germline. The J segment lost 5 bases and the V segment lost 4 bases, leaving 7 bases of the junction unmatched. CDR3 length: 15 amino acids.

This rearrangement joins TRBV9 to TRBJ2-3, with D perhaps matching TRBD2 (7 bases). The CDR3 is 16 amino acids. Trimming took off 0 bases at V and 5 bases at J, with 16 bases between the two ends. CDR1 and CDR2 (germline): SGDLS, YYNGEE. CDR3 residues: CASSVAQEGGLDTQYF. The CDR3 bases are TGTGCCAGCAGCGTAGCTCAGGAGGGGGGGCTAGATACGCAGTATTTT.

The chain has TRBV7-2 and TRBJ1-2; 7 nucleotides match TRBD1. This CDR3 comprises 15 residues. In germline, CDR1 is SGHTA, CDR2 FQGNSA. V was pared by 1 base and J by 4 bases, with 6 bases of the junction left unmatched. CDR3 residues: CASSLGDRVGYGYTF. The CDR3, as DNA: TGTGCCAGCAGCTTAGGCGACAGGGTGGGCTATGGCTACACCTTC.

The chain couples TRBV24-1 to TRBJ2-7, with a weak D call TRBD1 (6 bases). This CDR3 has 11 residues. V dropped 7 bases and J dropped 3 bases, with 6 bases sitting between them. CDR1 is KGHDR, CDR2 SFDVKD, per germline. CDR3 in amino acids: CATRQGYEQYF. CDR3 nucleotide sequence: TGTGCCACCAGACAGGGCTACGAGCAGTACTTC.